This T cell receptor (beta chain) originates from a study of breast tumors, draining lymph nodes, adjacent tissues. A single record per CDR3 protein comes from TCRdb applying MiXCR to the multiplex PCR reads. The table includes tens of thousands of distinct CDR3 sequences, more than 20% detected once. Study-level results: Data only fit, rather than demonstrated, lymph node origin of most tumor T cells. Tumors had less TCR diversity than lymph nodes, more than nontumor tissue.

The table lists this clonotype with many counts. What it binds is unknown. Germline V CDR1 and CDR2: SNHLY, FYNNEI. There are 15 residues in the CDR3. V dropped 6 bases and J dropped 5 bases, with 16 bases sitting between them. The chain links TRBV2 to TRBJ2-2; unclear D gene. Material for sequencing was breast tumor tissue. The receptor comes from a female donor with breast cancer. Some clones in this sample may be carry-over from other donors' samples. The CDR3 DNA sequence: TGTGCCAGCAGGCCCGGGCCCATCCTTACCGGGGAGCTGTTTTTT. Amino acid sequence: CASRPGPILTGELFF.